A single sample is the source of the 5 T cell receptor beta chains below, sequenced in a study of T cell responses to AZD1222 COVID-19 vaccine. The repertoire was sequenced with immunoSEQ multiplex PCR; TCRdb's copy has only in-frame clones and lacks some. The sample consists of over 200,000 clones, approximately 94% of them appearing once. The sample consisted of peripheral blood, taken 28 days after the second dose of the MenACWY control vaccine. These receptors were taken from an adult who received the MenACWY meningococcal vaccine as a control.

This clone appeared once. V and J are TRBV2 and TRBJ2-2; tentative D call: TRBD1 (5 bases). Trimming took off 2 bases at V and 6 bases at J, with 10 bases between the two ends. The CDR3 totals 14 residues. Germline V gene lookup returns CDR1 SNHLY and CDR2 FYNNEI. CDR3 loop: CASSEQGISGELFF. CDR3 DNA: TGTGCCAGCAGTGAACAGGGTATTTCCGGGGAGCTGTTTTTT.

The chain recombines TRBV28 with TRBJ2-5; D is possibly TRBD2 (6 bases). Germline CDR1 is MDHEN and CDR2 is SYDVKM. The CDR3 runs to 15 residues. Trimming took 7 bases from V and 6 from J, leaving 21 bases between them. CDR3 in DNA: TGTGCCAGCATGACCCAGTGGAGGGCCGTTCAGACCCAGTACTTC. Its protein product is CASMTQWRAVQTQYF.

This clone came up once. The J gene is TRBJ1-4, the V gene TRBV5-1, with TRBD1 as a possible D gene (5 bases). This CDR3 region has 15 residues. Germline loops: CDR1 SGHRS, CDR2 YFSETQ. The V and J ends lost 7 bases and 0 bases respectively, with 13 bases between them. DNA for the CDR3: TGCGCCAGCCACCTTGGGGGTGCAACTAATGAAAAACTGTTTTTT. As protein: CASHLGGATNEKLFF.

This chain's CDR3 is CASSLTSSTNEKLFF. CDR3 DNA sequence: TGTGCCAGCAGTTTGACTTCTTCAACTAATGAAAAACTGTTTTTT. The chain has TRBV27 and TRBJ1-4; D gene unclear. The V gene's germline CDR1 is MNHEY and CDR2 SMNVEV (reference sequence). Trimming removed 3 bases from V and 0 bases from J, with 8 bases in between. CDR3 length equals 15 residues.

The sample holds one count of this clone. The rearrangement links TRBV4-1 to TRBJ1-4; D is unclear. The CDR3 runs to 14 residues. With 1 base removed from V and 7 bases from J, the gap between germline ends came to 10 bases. Per germline, CDR1 MGHRA and CDR2 YSYEKL. The CDR3 DNA reads TGCGCCAGCAGCCAAGTGGTACCTTTTGAAAAACTGTTTTTT. It specifies CASSQVVPFEKLFF.